This TCR beta chain is from a study of CD8 T cells in Susac syndrome. This CDR3 contains 13 residues. Germline CDR1 and CDR2: LGHNA and YNFKEQ. V was clipped by 1 base and J by 6 bases, with 9 bases between them. RNA in amounts of roughly 0.5 to 1 ug was reverse transcribed with random hexamers. The method of amplification for TCR beta CDR3 was immunoSEQ multiplex PCR, covering 54 Vbeta and 13 Jbeta. MiXCR, applied by TCRdb to the immunoSEQ multiplex PCR reads, yields one record per CDR3 protein. Of 150,000 to 200,000 distinct CDR3 sequences in the sample, around 94% are singletons; the top ten hold over 0.12%. The T cells that were sequenced for TCR beta were CD8+ and CD4+ cells from blood.

This receptor was obtained from a human donor in good health. The sequencing sample was made of CD4+ T cells from PBMCs. The genes are TRBV4-2 and TRBJ1-2; D unresolved. CDR3 coding DNA: TGTGCCAGCAGCCAAGCTCGAGCTGATGGCTACACCTTC. Translation gives CASSQARADGYTF.